What follows are 28 T cell receptor beta chains derived from one specimen sequenced in a study of T cells after yellow fever vaccination. TCRdb used MiXCR to reprocess the 5' RACE reads, holding one entry per CDR3 protein. The sample records a few hundred thousand distinct CDR3 sequences, roughly 11% being singletons. The sequencing here drew on PBMCs, taken on the day of the first yellow fever vaccination. These receptors were collected from a man aged 18 to 30 who received the YFV17D yellow fever vaccine.

This clonotype has just a few counts. The rearrangement joins TRBV12-5 to TRBJ2-3; tentative D call: TRBD2 (6 bases). Germline CDR1 and CDR2: LGHNT and FRNRAP. CDR3 size: 17 residues. Between the trimmed V and J ends, which lost 6 bases and 4 bases, there was a span of 23 bases. CDR3 bases: TGTGCTAGTGGAATGAGGGATCGCGGGGACGGGGCAGATACGCAGTATTTT. Its translation is CASGMRDRGDGADTQYF.

There are many counts of this clonotype. This chain links TRBV5-1 with TRBJ2-7; 10 bases agree with TRBD1. J was trimmed by 3 bases and V by 5 bases; bases with no gene match: 5. The CDR3 has 14 residues. The V gene's germline CDR1 is SGHRS and CDR2 YFSETQ. CDR3 sequence (DNA): TGCGCCAGCAGACGAGGACAGGGGGACTACGAGCAGTACTTC. Its protein is CASRRGQGDYEQYF.

This clonotype was counted a few times. This sequence joins TRBV4-1 and TRBJ2-5, with 8 bases that match TRBD1. The CDR3 has 14 amino acids. CDR1 and CDR2 (germline): MGHRA, YSYEKL. With 5 bases clipped from V and 3 bases from J, the junction kept 5 bases outside the gene matches. Here the CDR3 reads CASSYRGVKETQYF. For the CDR3, the DNA is TGCGCCAGCAGCTACAGGGGGGTAAAAGAGACCCAGTACTTC.

There are many counts of this clonotype. V is TRBV18 and J is TRBJ2-7; D gene ambiguous. V was clipped by 0 bases and J by 4 bases, with 7 bases between them. The CDR3 has 13 residues. Germline V gives CDR1 KGHSH, CDR2 LQKENI. The CDR3 DNA reads as TGTGCCAGCTCACCACCATCTGATTACGAGCAGTACGTC. It yields the protein CASSPPSDYEQYV.

The gene calls are TRBV6-4 and TRBJ1-5; D unclear. Germline V lookup: CDR1 MRHNA, CDR2 SNTAGT. V gave up 0 bases and J gave up 2 bases, with 20 bases separating them. The CDR3 spans 19 residues. This CDR3 reads CASSDSGVSSDMGNQPQHF. In nucleotides, the CDR3 is TGTGCCAGCAGTGACTCAGGCGTCTCCAGTGATATGGGCAATCAGCCCCAGCATTTT.

J is TRBJ2-5 and V is TRBV4-1; 9 bases are shared with TRBD1. Trimming cost V 2 bases and J 5 bases; bases outside gene matches: 9. Germline assignment: CDR1 MGHRA and CDR2 YSYEKL. The CDR3 is made up of 16 amino acids. CDR3 nucleotides: TGCGCCAGCAGCCAACCTTCACGGACAGGGGACGAGACCCAGTACTTC. It specifies CASSQPSRTGDETQYF.

This clonotype was observed a handful of times. For the CDR3, the DNA is TGCAGTGCTAGATCAGGGTTGGGCTACACCTTC. Translation: CSARSGLGYTF. The chain uses TRBV20-1 and TRBJ1-2, with D possibly matching TRBD1 (5 bases). The CDR3 has 11 residues. From germline, CDR1 is DFQATT and CDR2 SNEGSKA (reference sequence). V was trimmed by 2 bases and J by 8 bases, leaving 9 bases between them.

This clonotype was seen only a few times. This sequence joins TRBV6-5 and TRBJ1-5; D not resolved. Trimming cost V 0 bases and J 6 bases, with 9 bases left between them. CDR1 and CDR2 (germline): MNHEY, SVGAGI. The CDR3 contains 14 residues. The CDR3 reads CASSYSILIQPQHF. The CDR3 nucleotides are TGTGCCAGCAGTTACTCGATATTGATTCAGCCCCAGCATTTT.

This clonotype was seen a few times. V usage is TRBV7-9 and J usage is TRBJ2-5; TRBD2 might be the D (5 bases). This CDR3 has 15 amino acids. From germline, CDR1 is SEHNR and CDR2 FQNEAQ (reference sequence). Trimming took off 3 bases at V and 7 bases at J, with 18 bases between the two ends. The CDR3 nucleotides are TGTGCCAGCAGCTTCCCCCTCGGACTTACCGTGACCCAGTACTTC. Protein product: CASSFPLGLTVTQYF.

This clonotype has at least ten counts. This sequence joins TRBV5-1 and TRBJ1-4; TRBD1 matches 8 bases. This CDR3 contains 18 residues. Looked up from germline, CDR1 is SGHRS and CDR2 is YFSETQ. After removal of 4 bases from V and 5 bases from J, the junction contained 16 bases not matched to a gene. CDR3 region: CASSLSTGEGARNEKLFF. The CDR3 nucleotides read TGCGCCAGCAGCCTGTCGACAGGGGAGGGGGCACGGAATGAAAAACTGTTTTTT.

This clonotype was seen a handful of times. This rearrangement joins TRBV7-7 to TRBJ2-3; D is ambiguous. Germline CDR1 is SSHAT and CDR2 is FNYEAQ (reference sequence). V lost 5 bases to trimming and J lost 5 bases, with 11 bases between them. The CDR3 totals 13 residues. CDR3 amino acids: CASSKQLEDTQYF. CDR3 DNA: TGTGCCAGCAGCAAACAGCTGGAAGATACGCAGTATTTT. The whole variable domain, remainder taken from reference TRBV7-7 and TRBJ2-3, is GAGVSQSPRYKVTKRGQDVTLRCDPISSHATLYWYQQALGQGPEFLTYFNYEAQPDKSGLPSDRFSAERPEGSISTLTIQRTEQRDSAMYRCASSKQLEDTQYFGPGTRLTVL.

This clonotype was observed a handful of times. The chain is built from TRBV15 and TRBJ2-1; D might be TRBD1 or TRBD2, each matching 5 bases. The CDR3 sequence is 17 residues long. Per the germline V gene, CDR1 is LNHNV and CDR2 is YYDKDF (reference sequence). Trimming cost V 1 base and J 3 bases, with 16 bases left between them. The CDR3 DNA reads TGTGCCACCAGCAGAGTACATACTAGGGGAAACTACAATGAGCAGTTCTTC. It codes for CATSRVHTRGNYNEQFF.

This clonotype was seen repeatedly, ten times or more. The chain employs TRBV6-2 or TRBV6-3 and TRBJ1-6; no firm D call. CDR1 is MNHEY and CDR2 is SVGEGT in the germline V gene. The length of the CDR3 is 16 residues. With 4 bases removed from V and 0 bases from J, the gap between germline ends came to 10 bases. CDR3 residues: CASSSYQSSYNSPLHF. CDR3 in DNA: TGTGCCAGCAGTTCCTACCAGAGCTCCTATAATTCACCCCTCCACTTT.

The chain employs TRBV12-3 or TRBV12-4 and TRBJ1-2; the D is unclear. Trimming took off 2 bases at V and 4 bases at J, with 11 bases between the two ends. The CDR3 loop spans 14 amino acids. The CDR3 DNA reads TGTGCCAGCAGTTTAACCAAAAATGGCTATGGCTACACCTTC. Translation: CASSLTKNGYGYTF.

J is TRBJ2-1 and V is TRBV29-1, with 11 bases matching TRBD2. The CDR3 runs 17 residues. With 4 bases clipped from V and 0 bases from J, the junction kept 8 bases outside the gene matches. Germline CDR1 is SQVTM and CDR2 is ANQGSEA. The CDR3 loop is CSVALAGGQSSYNEQFF. CDR3 coding DNA: TGCAGCGTTGCCCTAGCGGGGGGCCAGAGCTCCTACAATGAGCAGTTCTTC.

The V and J genes are TRBV9 and TRBJ2-2, with a possible D match to TRBD1 (5 bases). The V and J ends lost 0 bases and 1 base respectively, with 7 bases between them. From germline, CDR1 is SGDLS and CDR2 YYNGEE. The CDR3 runs 15 residues. The CDR3 sequence: CASSVGQLNTGELFF. DNA of the CDR3: TGTGCCAGCAGCGTAGGACAGCTGAACACCGGGGAGCTGTTTTTT.

This clonotype appeared a few times. The chain carries TRBV7-9 and TRBJ1-5; 7 nucleotides agree with TRBD1. J lost 0 bases, V lost 5 bases, and 10 bases had no gene match. The germline V gene has CDR1 SEHNR and CDR2 FQNEAQ (reference sequence). The CDR3 runs to 17 residues. This chain's CDR3 is CASSSRDRKYSNQPQHF. For the CDR3, the DNA is TGTGCCAGCAGCAGCCGGGACAGAAAGTATAGCAATCAGCCCCAGCATTTT.

This clonotype turned up a few times. The rearrangement joins TRBV15 to TRBJ1-5; 9 bases are a match to TRBD1. CDR3 length equals 17 residues. The V and J ends lost 3 bases and 3 bases, in that order; junction bases with no gene match: 9. Per germline, CDR1 LNHNV and CDR2 YYDKDF (reference sequence). CDR3 loop: CATSSGGQGDANQPQHF. The CDR3, as DNA: TGTGCCACCAGCAGTGGGGGACAGGGCGATGCCAATCAGCCCCAGCATTTT.

This clonotype occurred many times. The rearrangement links TRBV20-1 to TRBJ2-6; perhaps D is TRBD1 or TRBD2 (5 bases each). The CDR3 runs to 15 residues. Germline V lookup: CDR1 DFQATT, CDR2 SNEGSKA (reference sequence). Trimming shortened V by 2 bases and J by 0 bases, and 8 bases separated the two germline ends. CDR3 sequence reads: CSARRGASGANVLTF. CDR3 nucleotide sequence: TGCAGTGCTAGAAGGGGAGCCTCTGGGGCCAACGTCCTGACTTTC.

The J gene is TRBJ1-2, the V gene TRBV24-1; D remains unclear. Trimming stripped 0 bases from V and 8 bases from J, with 9 bases between. There are 13 residues in the CDR3. Germline CDR1 KGHDR, CDR2 SFDVKD. Here the CDR3 reads CATSDLSGDGYTF. The CDR3, as DNA: TGTGCCACCAGTGATTTGAGCGGCGACGGCTACACCTTC.

This clonotype was seen at least ten times. This chain links TRBV15 with TRBJ2-7, with D hard to call. The CDR3 has 15 amino acids. V was pared by 0 bases and J by 5 bases, with 14 bases between. Germline-derived CDR1 and CDR2 are LNHNV and YYDKDF (reference sequence). CDR3 loop: CATSRDQGSLHEQYF. The CDR3 DNA is TGTGCCACCAGCAGAGATCAAGGCAGCCTTCACGAGCAGTACTTC. Full variable domain (outside the CDR3, taken from reference TRBV15 and TRBJ2-7): DAMVIQNPRYQVTQFGKPVTLSCSQTLNHNVMYWYQQKSSQAPKLLFHYYDKDFNNEADTPDNFQSRRPNTSFCFLDIRSPGLGDTAMYLCATSRDQGSLHEQYFGPGTRLTVT.

At least ten counts were recorded for this clonotype. The chain links TRBV7-3 to TRBJ1-2, with D tentatively TRBD1 (5 bases). This CDR3 region has 15 residues. Germline V gene sequence: CDR1 SGHTA, CDR2 FQGTGA. Trimming removed 3 bases from V and 0 bases from J, with 11 bases in between. The CDR3 DNA is TGTGCCAGCAGCTTGGGGCCAGACTCTAACTATGGCTACACCTTC. This sequence encodes CASSLGPDSNYGYTF.

This clonotype was observed a handful of times. This chain links TRBV10-3 with TRBJ2-7, with 8 bases that match TRBD1. Germline-derived CDR1 and CDR2 are ENHRY and SYGVKD. With V trimmed by 8 bases and J by 1 base, 4 bases remained unmatched. The CDR3 totals 13 residues. This CDR3 is CAIGQGRSYEQYF. CDR3 in DNA: TGTGCCATCGGACAGGGAAGATCCTACGAGCAGTACTTC.

This clonotype was detected many times. The chain joins TRBV29-1 to TRBJ2-3; 11 bases agree with TRBD2. The germline CDR1 and CDR2 sequences are SQVTM and ANQGSEA. The length of the CDR3 is 14 residues. Germline trimming cut 6 bases from V and 5 bases from J; bases unmatched to any gene: 7. The CDR3 sequence: CSVYSGGAGDTQYF. CDR3 nucleotides: TGCAGCGTCTATAGCGGGGGGGCTGGAGATACGCAGTATTTT.

This chain uses TRBV2 with TRBJ2-2, with 9 nucleotides matching TRBD2. After removal of 7 bases from V and 9 bases from J, the junction contained 6 bases not matched to a gene. This CDR3 is 13 amino acids long. Germline assignment: CDR1 SNHLY and CDR2 FYNNEI. This chain's CDR3 is CASIQRGVRELFF. The CDR3 region has the DNA TGTGCCAGCATTCAGCGGGGGGTCAGGGAGCTGTTTTTT. Full variable domain (remainder filled in from reference TRBV2 and TRBJ2-2): EPEVTQTPSHQVTQMGQEVILRCVPISNHLYFYWYRQILGQKVEFLVSFYNNEISEKSEIFDDQFSVERPDGSNFTLKIRSTKLEDSAMYFCASIQRGVRELFFGEGSRLTVL.

The J gene is TRBJ2-7, the V gene TRBV1; the table assigns TRBD2, which was not confirmed against the DNA. TRBV1 is a documented pseudogene. The CDR3 totals 14 residues. The CDR3 protein is CTSSLGTEVNEQYV. The CDR3 DNA is TGCACCAGCAGCCTAGGGACTGAAGTGAACGAGCAGTACGTC.

J is TRBJ2-1 and V is TRBV12-3 or TRBV12-4, with 9 bases fitting TRBD2. The CDR3 is 20 residues long. The junction had 13 bases not matched to a gene; V was cut back by 1 base and J by 0 bases. In DNA form, the CDR3 reads TGTGCCAGCAGTTTAGATAGTTTTAGCGGGAGTTGGAGCTCCTACAATGAGCAGTTCTTC. This sequence encodes CASSLDSFSGSWSSYNEQFF.

This clonotype appeared a few times. This rearrangement joins TRBV29-1 to TRBJ1-3; unclear D gene. The CDR3 loop spans 12 amino acids. V dropped 0 bases and J dropped 7 bases, with 7 bases sitting between them. CDR1 SQVTM and CDR2 ANQGSEA come from the germline V gene. DNA for the CDR3: TGCAGCGTTGAAGATTCAGTGAACACCATATATTTT. Amino acids: CSVEDSVNTIYF.